This T cell receptor (beta chain) derives from a study of blood T cells in healthy people across ages. Alongside a J-beta primer mix, a sample-barcoded 5' primer served in a second PCR lasting 7 to 11 cycles. TCRdb reanalysed the 5' RACE reads using MiXCR and keeps one entry per CDR3 protein. This repertoire shows about 1,500,000 distinct CDR3 sequences, roughly 27% found once; its top ten account for 7.7%. The study's findings and limits: Roughly linear age-related decline in beta diversity appeared, significant by age around 42. Diversity estimated from one million T cells was considered an underestimate. Nothing was known about donor CMV status, and this possibly confounded expanded clonotype changes.

This clonotype was seen repeatedly, ten times or more. Antigen unknown. This CDR3 has 13 residues. With 10 bases removed from V and 5 bases from J, the gap between germline ends came to 18 bases. The germline V gene encodes CDR1 ENHRY and CDR2 SYGVKD. This sequence joins TRBV10-3 and TRBJ2-7; the D gene is possibly TRBD1 (5 bases). Sequences were obtained from blood. The TCR originated in a woman aged 25-40 years in good health. The CDR3, as DNA: TGTGCCACCTCACCCGGCAGGGAAAACGAGCAGTACTTC. Residues: CATSPGRENEQYF.